This entry lists 8 T cell receptor beta chains sequenced from one sample in a study of cytomegalovirus exposure and HLA in healthy donors (TCRdb year 2017). The library was made by the immunoSEQ multiplex PCR assay. For the multiplex PCR, a mixture combining 60 forward primers for TCR Vbeta segments and 13 reverse primers for TCR Jbeta segments was used. In its TCRdb copy, this immuneACCESS table keeps in-frame sequences only and misses some clones. Where compared with another copy, unresolved V genes explain less than half of these, and the others have no known cause. The sample table contains about 100,000 clones; only one count was recorded for around 76% of them. The top ten hold 2% to 3% of the sample. Input material: PBMCs. Receptors were obtained from a man in his thirties or forties in good health and CMV-seropositive.

This chain joins TRBV19 and TRBJ2-3, with a weak D call TRBD2 (5 bases). Trimming left V 1 base short and J 2 bases short, with 10 bases between. Germline CDR1 is LNHDA and CDR2 is SQIVND (reference sequence). CDR3 length: 15 residues. CDR3 nucleotide sequence: TGTGCCAGTAGTATAGGGACTTCTTTCACAGATACGCAGTATTTT. Its translation is CASSIGTSFTDTQYF.

The chain is built from TRBV5-6 and TRBJ1-3; no clear D. Germline V gene sequence: CDR1 SGHDT, CDR2 YYEEEE. This CDR3 comprises 14 residues. V gave up 0 bases and J gave up 3 bases, with 7 bases separating them. CDR3: CASSLAGDGNTIYF. The DNA for the CDR3 is TGTGCCAGCAGCTTGGCCGGAGATGGAAACACCATATATTTT.

The chain couples TRBV25-1 to TRBJ2-7, with D uncertain. Per the germline V gene, CDR1 is MGHDK and CDR2 is SYGVNS. Trimming removed 6 bases at V and 6 bases at J, with 9 bases between. The length of the CDR3 is 11 residues. The DNA of the CDR3 is TGTGCCAGCAGCCTAACGTCCGAGCAGTACTTC. As protein: CASSLTSEQYF.

This clone was counted between two and nine times. The V gene is TRBV4-2, the J gene TRBJ1-2; maybe TRBD1 (6 bases). The ends were cut back, 2 bases at V and 7 bases at J, with 14 bases in the middle. Looked up from germline, CDR1 is LGHNA and CDR2 is YNFKEQ. The CDR3 extends over 14 amino acids. CDR3: CASSQTDSQSGYTF. The CDR3 DNA sequence: TGTGCCAGCAGCCAAACGGACAGTCAGAGTGGCTACACCTTC.

This chain connects TRBV2 to TRBJ2-1, with 9 bases aligning to TRBD1. This CDR3 has 15 residues. V shed 6 bases and J 8 bases; nucleotides not matched to a gene: 11. Germline V gives CDR1 SNHLY, CDR2 FYNNEI. The CDR3 nucleotides read TGTGCCAGCAGGGAGCGACAGGGGGAATTATATGAGCAGTTCTTC. Translating gives CASRERQGELYEQFF.

This clone occurred once. This rearrangement joins TRBV27 to TRBJ1-2; 7 nucleotides line up with TRBD1. In germline, CDR1 is MNHEY, CDR2 SMNVEV (reference sequence). The CDR3 covers 13 residues. V dropped 5 bases and J dropped 5; count of bases not matched to a gene: 5. CDR3 bases: TGTGCCAGCAGTCAAGGGGGCAGATATGGCTACACCTTC. Its protein product is CASSQGGRYGYTF.

The rearrangement links TRBV2 to TRBJ2-5, with 7 positions matching TRBD1. CDR1 and CDR2 (germline): SNHLY, FYNNEI. The J segment lost 11 bases and the V segment lost 3 bases, leaving 6 bases of the junction unmatched. The length of the CDR3 is 12 residues. The CDR3 DNA reads TGTGCCAGCAGTGAGGACAGGCTGTCTCAGTACTTC. The encoded protein is CASSEDRLSQYF.

V and J are TRBV6-6 and TRBJ1-6; D possibly corresponds to TRBD1 (6 bases). V was cut by 7 bases and J by 10 bases, with 14 bases left in between. There are 13 residues in the CDR3. Germline CDR1 reads MNHNY; CDR2 reads SVGAGI (reference sequence). In nucleotides, the CDR3 is TGTGCCAGCACCTCACAGGGAGAATCACCCCTCCACTTT. Translated: CASTSQGESPLHF.